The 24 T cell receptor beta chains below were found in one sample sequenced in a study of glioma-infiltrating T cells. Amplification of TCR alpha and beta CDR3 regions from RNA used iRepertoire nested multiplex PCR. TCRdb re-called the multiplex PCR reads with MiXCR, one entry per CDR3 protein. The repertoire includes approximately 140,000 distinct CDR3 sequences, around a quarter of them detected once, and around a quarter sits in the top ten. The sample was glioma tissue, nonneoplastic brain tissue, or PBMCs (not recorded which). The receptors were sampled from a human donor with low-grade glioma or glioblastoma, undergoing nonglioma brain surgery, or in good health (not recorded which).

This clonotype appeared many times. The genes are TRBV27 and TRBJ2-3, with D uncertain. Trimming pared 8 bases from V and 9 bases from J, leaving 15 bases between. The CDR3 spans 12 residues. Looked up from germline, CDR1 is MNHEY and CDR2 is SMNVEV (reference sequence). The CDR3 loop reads CASGPIVGTQYF. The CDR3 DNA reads TGTGCCAGCGGCCCCATCGTAGGGACGCAGTATTTT.

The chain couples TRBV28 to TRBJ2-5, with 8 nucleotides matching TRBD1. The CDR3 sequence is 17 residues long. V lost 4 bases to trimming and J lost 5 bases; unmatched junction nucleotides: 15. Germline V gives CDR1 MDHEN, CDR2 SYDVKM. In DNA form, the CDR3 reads TGTGCCAGCAGTTCCCTCTTGGACAGGGTCATAACGGAGACCCAGTACTTC. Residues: CASSSLLDRVITETQYF.

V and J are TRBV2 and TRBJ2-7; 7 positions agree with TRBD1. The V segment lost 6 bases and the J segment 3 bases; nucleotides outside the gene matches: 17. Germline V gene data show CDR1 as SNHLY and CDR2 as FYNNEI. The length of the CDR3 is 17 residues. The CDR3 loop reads CASSELSRDSDVYEQYV. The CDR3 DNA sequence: TGTGCCAGCAGCGAATTAAGCCGGGACAGTGACGTCTACGAGCAGTACGTC.

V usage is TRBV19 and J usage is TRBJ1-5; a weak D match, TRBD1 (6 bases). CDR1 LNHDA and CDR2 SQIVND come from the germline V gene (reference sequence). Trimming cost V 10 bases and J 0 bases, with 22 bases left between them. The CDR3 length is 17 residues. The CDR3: CANPGGREGHSNQPQHF. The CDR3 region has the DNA TGTGCCAATCCAGGAGGCAGAGAGGGACATAGCAATCAGCCCCAGCATTTT.

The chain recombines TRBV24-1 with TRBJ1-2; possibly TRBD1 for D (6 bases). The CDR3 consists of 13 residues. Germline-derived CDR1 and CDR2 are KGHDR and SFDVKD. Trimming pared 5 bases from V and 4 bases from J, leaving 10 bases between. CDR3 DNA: TGTGCCACCAGTGCCGACAGGATCTATGGCTACACCTTC. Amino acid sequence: CATSADRIYGYTF.

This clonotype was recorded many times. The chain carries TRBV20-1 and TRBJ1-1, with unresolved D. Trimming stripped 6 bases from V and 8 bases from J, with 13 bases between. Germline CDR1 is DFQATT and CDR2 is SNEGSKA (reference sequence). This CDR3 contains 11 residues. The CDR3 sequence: CSAALGREAFF. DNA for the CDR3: TGCAGTGCCGCCTTAGGGCGGGAAGCTTTCTTT.

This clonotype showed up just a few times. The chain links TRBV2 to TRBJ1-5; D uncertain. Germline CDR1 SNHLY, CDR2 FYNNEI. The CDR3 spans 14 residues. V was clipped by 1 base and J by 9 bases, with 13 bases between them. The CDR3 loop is CASSEGQLNWPQHF. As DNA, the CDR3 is TGTGCCAGCAGTGAAGGGCAGCTCAATTGGCCCCAGCATTTT.

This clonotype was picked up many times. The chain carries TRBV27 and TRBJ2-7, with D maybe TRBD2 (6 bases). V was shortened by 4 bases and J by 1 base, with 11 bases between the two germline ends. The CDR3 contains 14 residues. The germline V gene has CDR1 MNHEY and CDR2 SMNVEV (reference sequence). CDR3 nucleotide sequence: TGTGCCAGCAGTTCAGCCGGGAGATCCTACGAGCAGTACGTC. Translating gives CASSSAGRSYEQYV.

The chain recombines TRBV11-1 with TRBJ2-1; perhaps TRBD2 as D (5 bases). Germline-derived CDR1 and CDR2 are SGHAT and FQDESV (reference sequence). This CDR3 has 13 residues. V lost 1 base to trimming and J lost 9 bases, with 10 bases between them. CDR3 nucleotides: TGTGCCAGCAGCTTAGTTCGTGGAGGTGAGCAGTTCTTC. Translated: CASSLVRGGEQFF.

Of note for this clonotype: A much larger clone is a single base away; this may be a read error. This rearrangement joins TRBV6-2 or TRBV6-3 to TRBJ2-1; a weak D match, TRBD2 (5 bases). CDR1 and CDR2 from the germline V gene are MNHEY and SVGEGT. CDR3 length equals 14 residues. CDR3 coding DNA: TGTGCCAGCAGTATCCAATTTACGGGGAATGAGCAGCTCTTC. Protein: CASSIQFTGNEQLF.

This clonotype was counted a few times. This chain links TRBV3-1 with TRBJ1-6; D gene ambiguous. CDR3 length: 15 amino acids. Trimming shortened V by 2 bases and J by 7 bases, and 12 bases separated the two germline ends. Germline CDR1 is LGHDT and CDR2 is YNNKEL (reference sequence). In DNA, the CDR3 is TGTGCCAGCAGCCAACTACTGTCTCGAAATTCACCCCTCCACTTT. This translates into CASSQLLSRNSPLHF.

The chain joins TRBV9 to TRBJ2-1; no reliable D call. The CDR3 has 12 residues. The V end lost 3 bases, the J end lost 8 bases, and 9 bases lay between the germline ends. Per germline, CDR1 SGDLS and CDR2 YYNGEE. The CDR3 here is CASSAHGDEQFF. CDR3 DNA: TGTGCCAGCAGCGCTCATGGCGATGAGCAGTTCTTC.

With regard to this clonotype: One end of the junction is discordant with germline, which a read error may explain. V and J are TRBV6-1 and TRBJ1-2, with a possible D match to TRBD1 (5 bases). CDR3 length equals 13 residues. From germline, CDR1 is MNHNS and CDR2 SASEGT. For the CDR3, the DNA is TGTGCCAGCAGTCGGGGGGGAAACTATGGCTACAACTTC. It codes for CASSRGGNYGYNF.

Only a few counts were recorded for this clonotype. CDR3 region: CASKIGQGDTEAFF. As DNA, the CDR3 is TGTGCCAGCAAGATAGGACAGGGAGACACTGAAGCTTTCTTT. The V call is TRBV6-1, the J call TRBJ1-1; 8 bases fit TRBD1. Trimming took 7 bases from V and 3 from J; bases not matched to a gene: 7. The CDR3 is 14 amino acids. Germline assignment: CDR1 MNHNS and CDR2 SASEGT.

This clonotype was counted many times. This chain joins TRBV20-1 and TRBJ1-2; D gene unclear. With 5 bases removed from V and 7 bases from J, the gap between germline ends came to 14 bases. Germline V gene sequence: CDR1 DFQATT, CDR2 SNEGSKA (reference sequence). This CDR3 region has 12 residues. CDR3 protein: CSAQRRTLGYTF. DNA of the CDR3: TGCAGTGCTCAAAGACGAACGCTTGGCTACACCTTC.

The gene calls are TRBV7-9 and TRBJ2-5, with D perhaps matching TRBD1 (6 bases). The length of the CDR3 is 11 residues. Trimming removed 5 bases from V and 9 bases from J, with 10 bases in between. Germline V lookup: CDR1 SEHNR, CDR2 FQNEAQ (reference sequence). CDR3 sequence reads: CASSPTGPQYF. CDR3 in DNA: TGTGCCAGCAGCCCAACAGGGCCCCAGTACTTC.

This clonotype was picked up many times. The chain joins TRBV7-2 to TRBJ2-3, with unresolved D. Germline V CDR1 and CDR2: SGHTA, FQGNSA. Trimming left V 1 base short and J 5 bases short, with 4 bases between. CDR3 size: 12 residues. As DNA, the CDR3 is TGTGCCAGCAGCTTAGAGCTAGATACGCAGTATTTT. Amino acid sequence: CASSLELDTQYF.

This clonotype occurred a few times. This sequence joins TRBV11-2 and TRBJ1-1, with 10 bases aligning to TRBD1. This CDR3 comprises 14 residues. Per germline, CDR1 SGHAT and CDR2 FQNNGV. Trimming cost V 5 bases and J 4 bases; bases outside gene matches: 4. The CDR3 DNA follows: TGTGCCAGCAGCCCTCGGACAGGGGGCACTGAAGCTTTCTTT. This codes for CASSPRTGGTEAFF.

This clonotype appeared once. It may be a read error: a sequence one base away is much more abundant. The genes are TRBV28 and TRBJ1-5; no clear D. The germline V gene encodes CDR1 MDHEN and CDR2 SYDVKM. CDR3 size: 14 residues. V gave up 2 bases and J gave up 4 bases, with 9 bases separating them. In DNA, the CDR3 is TGTGCCAGCAGTTTAATCGGGCCTAATCAGCCCCAGCATTTT. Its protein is CASSLIGPNQPQHF.

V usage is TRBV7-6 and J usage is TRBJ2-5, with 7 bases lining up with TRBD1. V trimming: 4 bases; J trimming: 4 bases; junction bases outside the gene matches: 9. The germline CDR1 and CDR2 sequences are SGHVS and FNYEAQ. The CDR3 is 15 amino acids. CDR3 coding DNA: TGTGCCAGCAGCTACCTCGCGACAGGGTTAGAGACCCAGTACTTC. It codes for CASSYLATGLETQYF.

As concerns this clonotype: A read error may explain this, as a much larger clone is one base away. The CDR3 DNA sequence: TGCAGTGCTAGGCGCCTAGGTAGCGGGTTTGGGTTTCACACTGAAGCTTTCTTT. It specifies CSARRLGSGFGFHTEAFF. V usage is TRBV20-1 and J usage is TRBJ1-1; no firm D call. In germline, CDR1 is DFQATT, CDR2 SNEGSKA (reference sequence). V was pared by 3 bases and J by 3 bases, with 26 bases between. The CDR3 consists of 18 residues.

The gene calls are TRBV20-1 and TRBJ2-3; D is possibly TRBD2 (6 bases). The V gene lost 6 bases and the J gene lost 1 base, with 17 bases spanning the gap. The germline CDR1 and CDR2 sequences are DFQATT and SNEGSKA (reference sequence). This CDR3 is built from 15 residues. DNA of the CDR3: TGCAGTGCCGCGACTAGTCTTCAGGGCACAGATACGCAGTATTTT. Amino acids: CSAATSLQGTDTQYF.

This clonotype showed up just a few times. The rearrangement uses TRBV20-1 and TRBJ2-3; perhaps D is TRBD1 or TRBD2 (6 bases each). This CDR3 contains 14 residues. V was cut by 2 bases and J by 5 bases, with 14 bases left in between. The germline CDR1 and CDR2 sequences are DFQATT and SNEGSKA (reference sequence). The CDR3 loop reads CSARIGRGGDTQYF. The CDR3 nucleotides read TGCAGTGCTAGAATCGGCAGGGGAGGAGATACGCAGTATTTT.

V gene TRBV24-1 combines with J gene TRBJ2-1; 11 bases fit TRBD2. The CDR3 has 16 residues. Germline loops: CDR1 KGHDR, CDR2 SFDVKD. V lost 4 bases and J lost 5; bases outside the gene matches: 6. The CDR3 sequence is CATSDPSGGRNNEQFF. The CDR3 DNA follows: TGTGCCACCAGTGACCCTAGCGGGGGGAGAAACAATGAGCAGTTCTTC.